The sequence of this TCR beta chain was determined in a study of cytomegalovirus exposure and HLA in healthy donors. Notes on this clone: Antigen unknown.

PCR amplification relied on 60 Vbeta primers (plus 13 Jbeta primers). Using immunoSEQ multiplex PCR, the repertoire was profiled, and TCRdb retains in-frame clones only, with some absent. The sample has some 100,000 clones, around 74% seen once. Findings of the study overall: Presence/absence analyses assumed roughly uniform sequencing depth across donors.

The germline V gene encodes CDR1 MNHEY and CDR2 SMNVEV (reference sequence). Trimming left V 5 bases short and J 5 bases short, with 15 bases between. The CDR3 runs to 15 residues. This chain uses TRBV27 with TRBJ2-2; D is possibly TRBD2 (6 bases). Source material: PBMCs. The source of this sequence is a middle-aged woman in good health and CMV-seronegative. The CDR3, as DNA: TGTGCCAGCAGTCCGCTGGCGGGGATTACCGGGGAGCTGTTTTTT. Residues: CASSPLAGITGELFF.